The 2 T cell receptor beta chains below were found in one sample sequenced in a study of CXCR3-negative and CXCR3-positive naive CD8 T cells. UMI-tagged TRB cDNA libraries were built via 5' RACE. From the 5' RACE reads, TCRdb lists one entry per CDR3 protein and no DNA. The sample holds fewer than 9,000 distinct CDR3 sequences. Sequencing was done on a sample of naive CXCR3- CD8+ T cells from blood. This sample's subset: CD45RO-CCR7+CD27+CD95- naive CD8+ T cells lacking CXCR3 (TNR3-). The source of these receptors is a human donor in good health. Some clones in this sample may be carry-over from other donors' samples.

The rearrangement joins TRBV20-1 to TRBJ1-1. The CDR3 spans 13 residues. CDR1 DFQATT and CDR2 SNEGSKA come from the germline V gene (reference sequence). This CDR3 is CSAPSRSVRVAFF.

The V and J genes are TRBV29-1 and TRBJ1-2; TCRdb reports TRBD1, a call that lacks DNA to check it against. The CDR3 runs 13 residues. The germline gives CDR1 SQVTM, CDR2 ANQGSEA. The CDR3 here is CSVETGINYGYTF. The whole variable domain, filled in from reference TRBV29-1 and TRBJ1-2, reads SAVISQKPSRDICQRGTSLTIQCQVDSQVTMMFWYRQQPGQSLTLIATANQGSEATYESGFVIDKFPISRPNLTFSTLTVSNMSPEDSSIYLCSVETGINYGYTFGSGTRLTVV.